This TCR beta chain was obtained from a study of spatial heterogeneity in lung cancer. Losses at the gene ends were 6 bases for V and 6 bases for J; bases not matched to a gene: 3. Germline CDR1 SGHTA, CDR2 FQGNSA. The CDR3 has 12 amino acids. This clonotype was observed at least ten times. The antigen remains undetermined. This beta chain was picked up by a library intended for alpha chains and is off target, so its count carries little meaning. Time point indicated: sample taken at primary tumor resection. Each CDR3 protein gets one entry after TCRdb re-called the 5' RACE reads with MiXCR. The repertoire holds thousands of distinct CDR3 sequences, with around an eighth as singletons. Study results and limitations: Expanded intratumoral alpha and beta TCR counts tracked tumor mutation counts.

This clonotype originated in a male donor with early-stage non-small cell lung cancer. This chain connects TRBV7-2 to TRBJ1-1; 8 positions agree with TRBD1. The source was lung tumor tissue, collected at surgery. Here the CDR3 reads CASRVQGAEAFF. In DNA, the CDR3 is TGTGCCAGCAGAGTACAGGGGGCTGAAGCTTTCTTT.